One and the same sample provided the 3 T cell receptor beta chains below, sequenced in a study of patients with pleural tuberculosis. TCRdb processed the reads anew with MiXCR; each CDR3 protein has one entry. The sample yields 25,000 to 35,000 distinct CDR3 sequences, about a sixth seen once. Source material: peripheral blood. The source of these receptors is a human donor with pleural tuberculosis.

This clonotype is medium-sized within its sample. The chain employs TRBV6-6 and TRBJ1-1; D remains ambiguous. V lost 3 bases and J lost 1, with 6 bases in between. Germline lookup yields CDR1 MNHNY and CDR2 SVGAGI (reference sequence). The CDR3 runs 13 residues. The CDR3, as DNA: TGTGCCAGCAGTTATTGGTCGAACACTGAAGCTTTCTTT. It encodes CASSYWSNTEAFF.

In its sample, this clonotype was seen many times. This chain connects TRBV5-4 to TRBJ1-2, with no clear D. The V and J ends lost 3 bases and 4 bases respectively, with 19 bases between them. Looked up from germline, CDR1 is SGHNT and CDR2 is YYREEE (reference sequence). This CDR3 region has 16 residues. The CDR3, as DNA: TGTGCCAGCAGCTCGCCCGGGGTGGGTCCCTTCTATGGCTACACCTTC. This codes for CASSSPGVGPFYGYTF.

The rearrangement uses TRBV4-1 and TRBJ1-1, with 9 bases matching TRBD1. Germline CDR1 is MGHRA and CDR2 is YSYEKL. This CDR3 is built from 14 residues. Losses at the gene ends were 4 bases for V and 3 bases for J; bases not matched to a gene: 3. The CDR3 spells CASSLGQGYTEAFF. In DNA, the CDR3 is TGCGCCAGCAGCCTCGGACAGGGGTACACTGAAGCTTTCTTT.